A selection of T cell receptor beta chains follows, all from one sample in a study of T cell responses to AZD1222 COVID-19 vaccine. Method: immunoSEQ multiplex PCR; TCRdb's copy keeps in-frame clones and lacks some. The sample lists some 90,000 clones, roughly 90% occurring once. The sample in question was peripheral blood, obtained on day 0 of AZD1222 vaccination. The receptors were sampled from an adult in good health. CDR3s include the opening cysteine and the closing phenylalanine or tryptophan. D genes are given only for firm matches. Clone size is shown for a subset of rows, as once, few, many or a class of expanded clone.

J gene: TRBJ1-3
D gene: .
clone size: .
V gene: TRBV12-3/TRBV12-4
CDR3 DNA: TGTGCCAGCGTATACTTGAACACCATATATTTT
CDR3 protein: CASVYLNTIYF

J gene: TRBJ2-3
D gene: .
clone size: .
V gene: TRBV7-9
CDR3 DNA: TGTGCCAGCAGGATGAGGGGACGGCAACCCTTAGATACGCAGTATTTT
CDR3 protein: CASRMRGRQPLDTQYF

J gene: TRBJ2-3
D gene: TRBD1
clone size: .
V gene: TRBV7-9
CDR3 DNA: TGTGCCAGCAGCCTGGGACAGAACACAGATACGCAGTATTTT
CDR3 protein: CASSLGQNTDTQYF

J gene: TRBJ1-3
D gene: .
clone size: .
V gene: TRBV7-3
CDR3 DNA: TGTGCCAGCAGCCTCTCCAGTGGAAACACCATATATTTT
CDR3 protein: CASSLSSGNTIYF

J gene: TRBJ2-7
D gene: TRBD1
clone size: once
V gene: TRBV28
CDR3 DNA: TGTGCCAGCGGGGACAGCTCCTACGAGCAGTACTTC
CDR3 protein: CASGDSSYEQYF

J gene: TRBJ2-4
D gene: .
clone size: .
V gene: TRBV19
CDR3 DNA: TGTGCCAGTAGTGCCGAGTACGGGCCAGAAAACATTCAGTACTTC
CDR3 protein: CASSAEYGPENIQYF

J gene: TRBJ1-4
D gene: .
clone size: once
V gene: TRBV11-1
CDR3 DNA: TGTGCCAGCAGCCTAGCAGGGACCGAAAAACTGTTTTTT
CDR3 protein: CASSLAGTEKLFF

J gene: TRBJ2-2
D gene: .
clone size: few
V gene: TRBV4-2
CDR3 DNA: TGTGCCAGCAGCCAAGAGGTCCTGAACACCGGGGAGCTGTTTTTT
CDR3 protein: CASSQEVLNTGELFF

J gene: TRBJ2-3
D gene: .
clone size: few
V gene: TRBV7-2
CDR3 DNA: TGTGCCAGCAGCCTATGGGGGGATACGCAGTATTTT
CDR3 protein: CASSLWGDTQYF

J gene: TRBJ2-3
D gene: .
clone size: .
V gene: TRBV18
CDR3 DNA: TGTGCCAGCTCCGCATGGGGGGCAGCTGATACGCAGTATTTT
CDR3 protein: CASSAWGAADTQYF

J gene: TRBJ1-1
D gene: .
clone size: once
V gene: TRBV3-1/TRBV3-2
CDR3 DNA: TGTGCCAGCATCCCCCGAGGGGGGGAAATGAACACTGAAGCTTTCTTT
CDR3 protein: CASIPRGGEMNTEAFF

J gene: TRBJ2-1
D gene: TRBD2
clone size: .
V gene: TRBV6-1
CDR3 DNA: TGTGCCAGCAGTGATGGCGGGAGAAGGCAGTTCTTC
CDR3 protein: CASSDGGRRQFF

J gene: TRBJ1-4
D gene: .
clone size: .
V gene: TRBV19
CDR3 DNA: TGTGCCAGTAGTATGGGGACGACTAATGAAAAACTGTTTTTT
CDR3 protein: CASSMGTTNEKLFF

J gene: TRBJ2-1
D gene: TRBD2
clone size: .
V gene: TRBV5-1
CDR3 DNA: TGCGCCAGCAGCTTGGCACTAGCGGGAACTGAGCAGTTCTTC
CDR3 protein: CASSLALAGTEQFF

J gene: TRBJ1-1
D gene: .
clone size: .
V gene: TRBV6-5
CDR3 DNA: TGTGCCAGCAAGTTAACGGGAGGCACTGAAGCTTTCTTT
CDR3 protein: CASKLTGGTEAFF

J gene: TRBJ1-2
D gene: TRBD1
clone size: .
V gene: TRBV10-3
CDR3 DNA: TGTGCCATCAGTGAGGAGGACAGGGGGAACTATGGCTACACCTTC
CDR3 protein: CAISEEDRGNYGYTF

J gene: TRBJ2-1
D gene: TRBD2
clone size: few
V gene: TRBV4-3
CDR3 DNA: TGCGCCAGCAGCCAAGACTATCCTAGCGGGGGGGGCTCCTACAATGAGCAGTTCTTC
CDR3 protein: CASSQDYPSGGGSYNEQFF

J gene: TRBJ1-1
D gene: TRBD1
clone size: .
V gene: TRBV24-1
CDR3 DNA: TGTGCCACCAGTGATTTGCACGGGACAGCGAACACTGAAGCTTTCTTT
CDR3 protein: CATSDLHGTANTEAFF

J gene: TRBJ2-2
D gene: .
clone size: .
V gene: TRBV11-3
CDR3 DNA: TGTGCCAGCAGCTCGGGGGACGCCGACACCGGGGAGCTGTTTTTT
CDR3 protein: CASSSGDADTGELFF

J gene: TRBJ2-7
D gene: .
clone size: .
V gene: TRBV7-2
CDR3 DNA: TGTGCCAGCAGCCCGAACAGGCGTAGCTCCTACGAGCAGTACTTC
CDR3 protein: CASSPNRRSSYEQYF

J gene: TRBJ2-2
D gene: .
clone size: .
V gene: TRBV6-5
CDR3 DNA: TGTGCCAGCAGCGTGGGACCGCACACCGGGGAGCTGTTTTTT
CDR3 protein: CASSVGPHTGELFF

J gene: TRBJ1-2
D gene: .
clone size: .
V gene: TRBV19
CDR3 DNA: TGTGCCAGTAGCCCTCGCGGTCCGCAAACCTTC
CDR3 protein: CASSPRGPQTF

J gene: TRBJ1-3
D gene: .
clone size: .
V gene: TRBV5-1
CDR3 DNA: TGCGCCAGCAGCTTGGCCGGCGGGACCTCTGGAAACACCATATATTTT
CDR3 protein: CASSLAGGTSGNTIYF

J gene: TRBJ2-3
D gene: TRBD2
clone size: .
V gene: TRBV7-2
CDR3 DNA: TGTGCCAGCAGCTTAATGGGAGCGGGAGGGCCAGATACGCAGTATTTT
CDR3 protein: CASSLMGAGGPDTQYF